This TCR beta chain was profiled in a study of blood T cell repertoires in COVID-19. Study details: The samples span acute and convalescent COVID-19 from the United States, Italy and Spain. Sources were T cells, B-cell-depleted T cells, or PBMCs; the material itself was cDNA or gDNA.

Germline CDR1 is SGDLS and CDR2 is YYNGEE. This CDR3 comprises 18 residues. Trimming took 0 bases from V and 5 from J; bases not matched to a gene: 10. In the authors' workflow: Estimates of nucleated cell counts were drawn from the amplification of reference gene primers. Only in-frame clones appear in the TCRdb table, and some are missing; sequencing was by immunoSEQ multiplex PCR. From that table come the V and J calls and clone size; the DNA was used to work out D and trimming. This table has roughly 350,000 clones, about 88% appearing once. V is TRBV9 and J is TRBJ2-3; TRBD2 aligns across 12 bases. The TCR was taken from a woman aged 70-85 years with COVID-19, enrolled during active disease. The material sequenced was peripheral blood. CDR3 nucleotide sequence: TGTGCCAGCAGCGTAGCCCCAGGACTAGCGGGGATCGGAGATACGCAGTATTTT. It specifies CASSVAPGLAGIGDTQYF.